This TCR beta chain was profiled in a study of T cell repertoires in cytomegalovirus infection. Study overall: Newly reported HLA-C-restricted and thoroughly characterized HLA-B-restricted CMV epitopes were employed. Matching HLA type, along with CMV infection, was indicated by public TCR beta signatures.

TCRdb processed the reads anew with MiXCR; each CDR3 protein has one entry. The data contain roughly 800,000 distinct CDR3 sequences, about 28% of them singletons. This clonotype has a count of ten or more. Its specificity is not known. CDR1 SGHVS and CDR2 FNYEAQ come from the germline V gene. With V trimmed by 1 base and J by 0 bases, 3 bases remained unmatched. The CDR3 has 16 residues. Study observations and caveats: Across the ex vivo response, the dominant clonotypes were HLA-C-restricted CMV-specific TCR beta clonotypes.

The material sequenced was cultured CD8+ T cells from PBMCs, taken from culture after CMV antigen stimulation. The sequence came from a human donor in good health (CMV status not recorded). Some clones in this sample may be carry-over from other donors' samples. The chain joins TRBV7-6 to TRBJ2-1; 7 bases line up with TRBD2. DNA for the CDR3: TGTGCCAGCAGCTTAGTATTAGCGGGCTCCTACAATGAGCAGTTCTTC. Protein product: CASSLVLAGSYNEQFF.